The clone carrying this T cell receptor (beta chain) was counted at least ten times. Its cognate antigen is unknown. This sample is part of a study of T cells in Graves' hyperthyroidism and ophthalmopathy. Study at large: At initial diagnosis, before any treatment had begun, peripheral blood was obtained.

The CDR3 regions of TCR beta were amplified from RNA transcripts. The primer set for the first-round RT-PCR of the TCR CDR3 was HTBI. TCRdb reanalysed the multiplex PCR reads using MiXCR and keeps one entry per CDR3 protein. Among about 600,000 distinct CDR3 sequences listed, 13% to 15% were seen once. Study-wide results and caveats: Using 13 V-J features, a model discriminated ophthalmopathy from stable hyperthyroidism.

V lost 4 bases, J lost 1 base, and 10 bases stayed unmatched. The germline gives CDR1 MGHRA, CDR2 YSYEKL. The CDR3 has 17 amino acids. Sequenced: blood. This chain uses TRBV4-1 with TRBJ2-5; 9 nucleotides match TRBD1. The sequence was obtained from a woman between 18 and 29 years old with Graves' ophthalmopathy. The CDR3 bases are TGCGCCAGCAGCCCGCGACAGGGGGGGAGTCCCCAAGAGACCCAGTACTTC. Translated, it gives CASSPRQGGSPQETQYF.